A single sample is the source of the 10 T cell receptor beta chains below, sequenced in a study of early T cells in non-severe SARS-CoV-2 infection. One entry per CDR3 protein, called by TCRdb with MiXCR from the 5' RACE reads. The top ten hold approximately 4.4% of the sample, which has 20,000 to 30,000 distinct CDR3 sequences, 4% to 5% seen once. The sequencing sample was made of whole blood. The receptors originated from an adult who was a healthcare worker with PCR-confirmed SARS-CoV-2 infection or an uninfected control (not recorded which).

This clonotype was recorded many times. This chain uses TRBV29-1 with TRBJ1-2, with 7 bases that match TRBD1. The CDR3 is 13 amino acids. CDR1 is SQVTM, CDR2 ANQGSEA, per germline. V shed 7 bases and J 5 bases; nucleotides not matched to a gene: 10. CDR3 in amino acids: CSAGTVARYGYTF. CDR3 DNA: TGCAGCGCCGGGACAGTGGCACGGTATGGCTACACCTTC.

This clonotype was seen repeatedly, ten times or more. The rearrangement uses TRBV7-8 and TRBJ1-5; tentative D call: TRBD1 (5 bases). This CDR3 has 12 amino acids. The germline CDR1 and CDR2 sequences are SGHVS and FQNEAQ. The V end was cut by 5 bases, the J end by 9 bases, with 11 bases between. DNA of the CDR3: TGTGCCAGCAGCGGACCCCAGGGGCCCCAGCATTTT. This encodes CASSGPQGPQHF.

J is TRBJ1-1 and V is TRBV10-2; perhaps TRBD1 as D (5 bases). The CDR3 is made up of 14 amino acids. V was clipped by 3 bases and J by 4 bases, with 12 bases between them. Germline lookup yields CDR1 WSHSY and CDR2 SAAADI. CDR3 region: CASSDRGAVTEAFF. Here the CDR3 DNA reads TGCGCCAGCAGTGACCGTGGGGCAGTCACTGAAGCTTTCTTT.

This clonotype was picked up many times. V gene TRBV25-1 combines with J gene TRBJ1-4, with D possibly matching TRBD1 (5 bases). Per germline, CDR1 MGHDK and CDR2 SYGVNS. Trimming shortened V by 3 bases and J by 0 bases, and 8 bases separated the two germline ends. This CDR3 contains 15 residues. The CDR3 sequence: CASSDARATNEKLFF. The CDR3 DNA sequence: TGTGCCAGCAGTGATGCCAGGGCAACTAATGAAAAACTGTTTTTT.

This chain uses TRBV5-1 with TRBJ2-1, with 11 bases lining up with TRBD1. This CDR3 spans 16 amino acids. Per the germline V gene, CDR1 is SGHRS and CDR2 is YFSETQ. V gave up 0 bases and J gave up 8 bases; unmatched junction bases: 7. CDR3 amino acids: CASSLAPGTGGDEQFF. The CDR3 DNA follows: TGCGCCAGCAGCTTGGCCCCCGGGACAGGGGGAGATGAGCAGTTCTTC.

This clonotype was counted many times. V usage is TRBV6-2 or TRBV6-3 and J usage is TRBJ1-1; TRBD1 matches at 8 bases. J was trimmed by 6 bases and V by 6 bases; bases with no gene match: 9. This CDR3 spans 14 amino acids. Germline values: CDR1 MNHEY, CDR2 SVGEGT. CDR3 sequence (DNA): TGTGCCAGCAGGCGCGACAGGGGATCTTCTGAAGCTTTCTTT. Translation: CASRRDRGSSEAFF.

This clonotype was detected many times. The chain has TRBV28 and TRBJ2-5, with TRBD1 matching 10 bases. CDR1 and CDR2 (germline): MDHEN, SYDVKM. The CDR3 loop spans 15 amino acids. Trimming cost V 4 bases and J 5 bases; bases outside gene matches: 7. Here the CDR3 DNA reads TGTGCCAGCAGTTCACGGGACAGGGGTTGGGAGACCCAGTACTTC. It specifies CASSSRDRGWETQYF.

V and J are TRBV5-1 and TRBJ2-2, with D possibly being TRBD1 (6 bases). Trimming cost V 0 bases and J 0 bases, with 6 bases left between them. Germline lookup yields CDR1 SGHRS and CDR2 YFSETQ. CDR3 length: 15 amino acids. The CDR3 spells CASSLDRANTGELFF. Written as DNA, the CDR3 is TGCGCCAGCAGCTTGGACAGGGCGAACACCGGGGAGCTGTTTTTT.

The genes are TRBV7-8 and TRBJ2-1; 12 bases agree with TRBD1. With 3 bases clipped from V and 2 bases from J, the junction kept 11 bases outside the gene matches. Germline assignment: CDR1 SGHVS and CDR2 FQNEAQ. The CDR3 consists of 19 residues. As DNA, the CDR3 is TGTGCCAGCAGCTTGCCCGGGACAGGGGGCTTCCCCGCCTACAATGAGCAGTTCTTC. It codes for CASSLPGTGGFPAYNEQFF.

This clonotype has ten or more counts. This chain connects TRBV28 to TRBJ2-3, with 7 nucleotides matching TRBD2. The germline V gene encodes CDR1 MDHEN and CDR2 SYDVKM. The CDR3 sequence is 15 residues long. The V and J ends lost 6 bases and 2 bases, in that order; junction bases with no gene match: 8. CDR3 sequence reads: CASSTPSGHTDTQYF. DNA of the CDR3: TGTGCCAGCAGCACCCCTAGCGGACACACAGATACGCAGTATTTT.